This is a list of T cell receptor beta chains from one sample in a study of T cell responses to AZD1222 COVID-19 vaccine. Here immunoSEQ multiplex PCR was the method, and the copy in TCRdb shows in-frame clones only, minus some. Found here are roughly 79,000 clones, around 80% of them singletons; the top ten hold 20% to 25%. The sample was peripheral blood, taken on day 0 of AZD1222 vaccination. All receptors come from an adult in good health. Each CDR3 is given with its conserved first and last residue. D genes are given only for firm matches. Where a row states a size, it is once, few, many or the class of an expanded clone; other rows omit it.

clone_size: NA
d_call: TRBD1
j_call: TRBJ1-1
v_call: TRBV29-1
cdr3_aa: CSVARQGYTEAFF
cdr3_nt: TGCAGCGTTGCCCGACAGGGGTACACTGAAGCTTTCTTT

clone_size: NA
d_call: NA
j_call: TRBJ2-5
v_call: TRBV7-9
cdr3_aa: CASSPSVGGPLETQYF
cdr3_nt: TGTGCCAGCAGCCCCTCTGTAGGCGGGCCTCTGGAGACCCAGTACTTC

clone_size: NA
d_call: NA
j_call: TRBJ2-1
v_call: TRBV28
cdr3_aa: CASSLYRREQFF
cdr3_nt: TGTGCCAGCAGTTTGTATCGCCGAGAGCAGTTCTTC

clone_size: NA
d_call: NA
j_call: TRBJ1-6
v_call: TRBV30
cdr3_aa: CAWGGEDWSPLHF
cdr3_nt: TGTGCCTGGGGAGGGGAGGATTGGTCACCCCTCCACTTT

clone_size: few
d_call: NA
j_call: TRBJ2-5
v_call: TRBV9
cdr3_aa: CASSVSVTGLNQETQYF
cdr3_nt: TGTGCCAGCAGCGTTTCCGTGACAGGTCTAAACCAAGAGACCCAGTACTTC

clone_size: few
d_call: TRBD1
j_call: TRBJ1-2
v_call: TRBV6-5
cdr3_aa: CASRSTGQGNYGYTF
cdr3_nt: TGTGCCAGCAGGTCCACGGGACAGGGGAACTATGGCTACACCTTC

clone_size: NA
d_call: TRBD2
j_call: TRBJ2-3
v_call: TRBV18
cdr3_aa: CASSPPWSSGRDTDTQYF
cdr3_nt: TGTGCCAGCTCACCACCCTGGTCTAGCGGGAGGGACACAGATACGCAGTATTTT

clone_size: NA
d_call: NA
j_call: TRBJ1-5
v_call: TRBV28
cdr3_aa: CASSFLFSNQPQHF
cdr3_nt: TGTGCCAGCAGTTTTTTGTTTAGCAATCAGCCCCAGCATTTT

clone_size: few
d_call: NA
j_call: TRBJ2-3
v_call: TRBV25-1
cdr3_aa: CASRQTSSTDTQYF
cdr3_nt: TGTGCCAGTAGACAGACCTCTAGCACAGATACGCAGTATTTT

clone_size: few
d_call: NA
j_call: TRBJ2-2
v_call: TRBV5-1
cdr3_aa: CASSLGEITGELFF
cdr3_nt: TGCGCCAGCAGCTTGGGAGAAATCACCGGGGAGCTGTTTTTT

clone_size: once
d_call: NA
j_call: TRBJ1-4
v_call: TRBV6-5
cdr3_aa: CASRSVVGEKLFF
cdr3_nt: TGTGCCAGCAGATCAGTGGTTGGAGAAAAACTGTTTTTT

clone_size: NA
d_call: NA
j_call: TRBJ1-5
v_call: TRBV6-5
cdr3_aa: CASSYSRDGNQPQHF
cdr3_nt: TGTGCCAGCAGTTACTCACGGGACGGCAATCAGCCCCAGCATTTT

clone_size: once
d_call: NA
j_call: TRBJ1-2
v_call: TRBV19
cdr3_aa: CASSEFNGYTF
cdr3_nt: TGTGCCAGTAGTGAATTTAATGGCTACACCTTC

clone_size: NA
d_call: TRBD1
j_call: TRBJ1-2
v_call: TRBV6-5
cdr3_aa: CASSSGQSIYGYTF
cdr3_nt: TGTGCCAGCAGTTCGGGACAGAGCATCTATGGCTACACCTTC

clone_size: NA
d_call: TRBD2
j_call: TRBJ2-7
v_call: TRBV19
cdr3_aa: CASSISAGDWYEQYF
cdr3_nt: TGTGCCAGTAGTATCTCAGCGGGAGACTGGTACGAGCAGTACTTC

clone_size: NA
d_call: NA
j_call: TRBJ2-5
v_call: TRBV6-2/TRBV6-3
cdr3_aa: CASSTWTLQETQYF
cdr3_nt: TGTGCCAGCAGTACATGGACACTACAAGAGACCCAGTACTTC

clone_size: NA
d_call: NA
j_call: TRBJ1-1
v_call: TRBV19
cdr3_aa: CASSIQGPNTEAFF
cdr3_nt: TGTGCCAGTAGTATTCAGGGTCCGAACACTGAAGCTTTCTTT

clone_size: NA
d_call: TRBD1
j_call: TRBJ1-6
v_call: TRBV18
cdr3_aa: CASSQGAGDNSPLHF
cdr3_nt: TGTGCCAGCTCTCAGGGGGCCGGCGACAATTCACCCCTCCACTTT

clone_size: NA
d_call: NA
j_call: TRBJ2-6
v_call: TRBV24-1
cdr3_aa: CATSDPGQLGANVLTF
cdr3_nt: TGTGCCACCAGTGACCCCGGACAGCTTGGGGCCAACGTCCTGACTTTC

clone_size: NA
d_call: TRBD2
j_call: TRBJ2-1
v_call: TRBV7-9
cdr3_aa: CASSYSGTSSKLGEQFF
cdr3_nt: TGTGCCAGCAGCTACTCCGGGACTAGCAGTAAGTTAGGTGAGCAGTTCTTC

clone_size: NA
d_call: TRBD1
j_call: TRBJ2-5
v_call: TRBV12-3/TRBV12-4
cdr3_aa: CASTITGGETQYF
cdr3_nt: TGTGCCAGCACCATAACAGGGGGGGAGACCCAGTACTTC

clone_size: NA
d_call: NA
j_call: TRBJ1-1
v_call: TRBV9
cdr3_aa: CASSLSPTDMNTEAFF
cdr3_nt: TGTGCCAGCAGCTTATCCCCCACGGACATGAACACTGAAGCTTTCTTT

clone_size: NA
d_call: TRBD1
j_call: TRBJ1-2
v_call: TRBV2
cdr3_aa: CASSRLTGPNYGYTF
cdr3_nt: TGTGCCAGCAGCCGACTGACAGGGCCCAACTATGGCTACACCTTC

clone_size: many
d_call: TRBD1
j_call: TRBJ2-7
v_call: TRBV30
cdr3_aa: CAWSRTGVYEQYF
cdr3_nt: TGTGCCTGGTCTAGGACAGGGGTTTACGAGCAGTACTTC

clone_size: NA
d_call: NA
j_call: TRBJ1-1
v_call: TRBV28
cdr3_aa: CASSLNRVEAFF
cdr3_nt: TGTGCCAGCAGTTTGAACAGGGTCGAGGCTTTCTTT

clone_size: NA
d_call: NA
j_call: TRBJ1-2
v_call: TRBV7-7
cdr3_aa: CASSFLEGWAGYTF
cdr3_nt: TGTGCCAGCAGCTTCCTTGAGGGTTGGGCTGGCTACACCTTC

clone_size: NA
d_call: NA
j_call: TRBJ1-2
v_call: TRBV12-3/TRBV12-4
cdr3_aa: CASSFYTQGYTF
cdr3_nt: TGTGCCAGCAGTTTTTATACCCAAGGCTACACCTTC

clone_size: NA
d_call: NA
j_call: TRBJ2-2
v_call: TRBV2
cdr3_aa: CASSRRGPNTGELFF
cdr3_nt: TGTGCCAGCAGCCGGAGAGGCCCGAACACCGGGGAGCTGTTTTTT

clone_size: NA
d_call: NA
j_call: TRBJ1-1
v_call: TRBV14
cdr3_aa: CASSQWEPGRRNTEAFF
cdr3_nt: TGTGCCAGCAGCCAGTGGGAACCGGGACGGAGGAACACTGAAGCTTTCTTT

clone_size: NA
d_call: NA
j_call: TRBJ2-7
v_call: TRBV10-3
cdr3_aa: CAISEEDGEQYF
cdr3_nt: TGTGCCATCAGTGAGGAGGACGGCGAGCAGTACTTC

clone_size: NA
d_call: TRBD2
j_call: TRBJ2-7
v_call: TRBV6-2/TRBV6-3
cdr3_aa: CASSSLSGTIYEQYF
cdr3_nt: TGTGCCAGCAGTTCCCTTAGCGGGACTATCTACGAGCAGTACTTC